A selection of T cell receptor beta chains follows, all from one sample in a study of cytomegalovirus exposure and HLA in healthy donors. Generated by immunoSEQ multiplex PCR, the TCRdb table keeps only in-frame clones and is missing some. The sample records 120,000 or so clones, around three fifths being singletons. Sequenced sample: PBMCs. These receptors originate from a woman aged 35 to 49 in good health and CMV-seropositive. The conserved cysteine and the conserved F or W are not part of the CDR3 here. Each record gives: V gene, J gene, CDR3 length, CDR3 protein.

V gene: TRBV5-1; J gene: TRBJ2-5; CDR3 length: 11; CDR3 protein: ASSLDRGETQY
V gene: TRBV13; J gene: TRBJ1-3; CDR3 length: 14; CDR3 protein: ASSLRTGIDGNTIY
V gene: TRBV20-1; J gene: TRBJ1-1; CDR3 length: 8; CDR3 protein: SASGTEAF
V gene: TRBV18; J gene: TRBJ1-1; CDR3 length: 13; CDR3 protein: ASSPGTGRDTEAF
V gene: TRBV27; J gene: TRBJ1-4; CDR3 length: 12; CDR3 protein: ASSFGGVGEKLF
V gene: TRBV7-8; J gene: TRBJ2-1; CDR3 length: 14; CDR3 protein: ASKPTRTRALDEQF
V gene: TRBV7-9; J gene: TRBJ2-7; CDR3 length: 12; CDR3 protein: ASSSSVAGKEQY
V gene: TRBV5-4; J gene: TRBJ2-1; CDR3 length: 10; CDR3 protein: ASSFGDNEQF
V gene: TRBV30; J gene: TRBJ1-5; CDR3 length: 11; CDR3 protein: AWSVTGHQPQH
V gene: TRBV11-2; J gene: TRBJ2-7; CDR3 length: 11; CDR3 protein: ASSLDGGNEQY
V gene: TRBV7-8; J gene: TRBJ2-7; CDR3 length: 13; CDR3 protein: ASSLGLAGTYEQY
V gene: TRBV27; J gene: TRBJ2-3; CDR3 length: 15; CDR3 protein: ASSFLQGLDGTDTQY
V gene: TRBV6-6; J gene: TRBJ1-4; CDR3 length: 13; CDR3 protein: ASSYLGTGTNKLF
V gene: TRBV11-2; J gene: TRBJ1-1; CDR3 length: 14; CDR3 protein: ASSPPVGVGNTEAF
V gene: TRBV28; J gene: TRBJ2-3; CDR3 length: 12; CDR3 protein: ASSPRESKDTQY
V gene: TRBV18; J gene: TRBJ1-5; CDR3 length: 13; CDR3 protein: ASSLGTGSTQPQH
V gene: TRBV6-5; J gene: TRBJ2-7; CDR3 length: 13; CDR3 protein: ASSLTGGLAYEQY
V gene: TRBV7-6; J gene: TRBJ2-2; CDR3 length: 18; CDR3 protein: ASSPPGLAGGPWVTGELF
V gene: TRBV27; J gene: TRBJ1-5; CDR3 length: 13; CDR3 protein: ASSPETGGNQPQH
V gene: TRBV9; J gene: TRBJ2-3; CDR3 length: 14; CDR3 protein: ASSGGLAGFTDTQY
V gene: TRBV7-6; J gene: TRBJ2-5; CDR3 length: 11; CDR3 protein: ASSFYPEETQY
V gene: TRBV15; J gene: TRBJ1-3; CDR3 length: 12; CDR3 protein: ATSLTGTGNTIY
V gene: TRBV5-1; J gene: TRBJ2-7; CDR3 length: 12; CDR3 protein: ASSIKREPHEQY
V gene: TRBV7-3; J gene: TRBJ2-5; CDR3 length: 11; CDR3 protein: ASSLSSGETQY
V gene: TRBV27; J gene: TRBJ2-3; CDR3 length: 14; CDR3 protein: ASSRSGGTNTDTQY
V gene: TRBV7-2; J gene: TRBJ2-1; CDR3 length: 13; CDR3 protein: ASSFGTGIHNEQF
V gene: TRBV6-6; J gene: TRBJ1-3; CDR3 length: 14; CDR3 protein: ASSYKTGPSGNTIY
V gene: TRBV14; J gene: TRBJ1-1; CDR3 length: 9; CDR3 protein: ASSRQGLAF
V gene: TRBV9; J gene: TRBJ2-7; CDR3 length: 12; CDR3 protein: ASSPDSSSYEQY
V gene: TRBV28; J gene: TRBJ2-7; CDR3 length: 14; CDR3 protein: ASSPVRQVSSYEQY
V gene: TRBV6-1; J gene: TRBJ2-2; CDR3 length: 16; CDR3 protein: ASSGLASGTWNTGELF
V gene: TRBV7-9; J gene: TRBJ2-1; CDR3 length: 15; CDR3 protein: ASSSTRRGGAHNEQF
V gene: TRBV11-3; J gene: TRBJ1-1; CDR3 length: 14; CDR3 protein: ASSLQGKGGRTEAF
V gene: TRBV4-1; J gene: TRBJ2-7; CDR3 length: 12; CDR3 protein: ASSHEDRGYEQY
V gene: TRBV4-2; J gene: -; CDR3 length: 14; CDR3 protein: ASSQDSGGLAYEQY
V gene: TRBV5-1; J gene: TRBJ2-3; CDR3 length: 14; CDR3 protein: ASSLGLAGRTDTQY
V gene: TRBV10-3; J gene: TRBJ1-4; CDR3 length: 13; CDR3 protein: AIRDPGTDNEKLF
V gene: TRBV10-1; J gene: TRBJ2-7; CDR3 length: 13; CDR3 protein: ASSHGLAGLYEQY
V gene: TRBV2; J gene: TRBJ2-2; CDR3 length: 11; CDR3 protein: ASRFQGSGELF
V gene: TRBV5-5; J gene: TRBJ2-5; CDR3 length: 15; CDR3 protein: ASSRAQGTIYQETQY
V gene: TRBV7-9; J gene: TRBJ2-1; CDR3 length: 11; CDR3 protein: ASSGSSYNEQF
V gene: TRBV30; J gene: TRBJ1-6; CDR3 length: 14; CDR3 protein: AWSHVRDRGNSPLH
V gene: TRBV5-1; J gene: TRBJ2-1; CDR3 length: 13; CDR3 protein: ASSSGLADYNEQF
V gene: TRBV27; J gene: TRBJ2-4; CDR3 length: 14; CDR3 protein: ASRSPLRDGQNIQY
V gene: TRBV30; J gene: TRBJ2-7; CDR3 length: 12; CDR3 protein: AWSGTGGSGEQY
V gene: TRBV7-9; J gene: TRBJ1-4; CDR3 length: 13; CDR3 protein: ASSPGVATNEKLF
V gene: TRBV19; J gene: TRBJ1-2; CDR3 length: 11; CDR3 protein: ASSPISPYGYT
V gene: TRBV2; J gene: TRBJ1-1; CDR3 length: 13; CDR3 protein: ASSGTGYFDPEAF
V gene: TRBV6-6; J gene: TRBJ1-1; CDR3 length: 9; CDR3 protein: ASVGEAEAF
V gene: TRBV4-2; J gene: TRBJ2-7; CDR3 length: 14; CDR3 protein: ASSQEGQGVGSEQY